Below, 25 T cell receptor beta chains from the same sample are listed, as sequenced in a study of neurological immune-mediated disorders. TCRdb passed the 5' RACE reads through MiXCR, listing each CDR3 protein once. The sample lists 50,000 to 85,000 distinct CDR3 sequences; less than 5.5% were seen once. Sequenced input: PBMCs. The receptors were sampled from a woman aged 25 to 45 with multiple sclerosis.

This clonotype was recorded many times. CDR3 amino acids: CASTSWGRITDTQYF. The CDR3 bases are TGTGCCAGCACCTCCTGGGGGCGGATCACAGATACGCAGTATTTT. The chain joins TRBV12-3 or TRBV12-4 to TRBJ2-3; possibly TRBD1 for D (6 bases). The CDR3 covers 15 residues. The V gene lost 7 bases and the J gene lost 2 bases, with 16 bases spanning the gap.

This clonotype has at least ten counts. CDR3 bases: TGCGCCAGCAGCTTGGTGGTAGGGACAGGTCGATCTAACTACGAGCAGTACTTC. As protein: CASSLVVGTGRSNYEQYF. The rearrangement uses TRBV5-1 and TRBJ2-7; 8 nucleotides match TRBD1. The CDR3 runs 18 residues. CDR1 and CDR2 from the germline V gene are SGHRS and YFSETQ. The junction had 14 bases not matched to a gene; V was cut back by 0 bases and J by 3 bases.

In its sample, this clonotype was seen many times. DNA of the CDR3: TGTGCCAGCAGTTTACGCGACGACACTGAAGCTTTCTTT. Translated: CASSLRDDTEAFF. This chain connects TRBV27 to TRBJ1-1; D gene unclear. Germline V gene lookup returns CDR1 MNHEY and CDR2 SMNVEV (reference sequence). The CDR3 has 13 residues. V lost 2 bases, J lost 3 bases, and 7 bases lay in between.

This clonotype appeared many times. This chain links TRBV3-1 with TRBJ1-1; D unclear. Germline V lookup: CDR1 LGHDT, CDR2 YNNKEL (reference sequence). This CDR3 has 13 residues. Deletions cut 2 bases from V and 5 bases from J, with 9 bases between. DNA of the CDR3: TGTGCCAGCAGCCAAATGAAGAGTACTGAAGCTTTCTTT. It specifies CASSQMKSTEAFF. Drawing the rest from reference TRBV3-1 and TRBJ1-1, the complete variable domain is DTAVSQTPKYLVTQMGNDKSIKCEQNLGHDTMYWYKQDSKKFLKIMFSYNNKELIINETVPNRFSPKSPDKAHLNLHINSLELGDSAVYFCASSQMKSTEAFFGQGTRLTVV.

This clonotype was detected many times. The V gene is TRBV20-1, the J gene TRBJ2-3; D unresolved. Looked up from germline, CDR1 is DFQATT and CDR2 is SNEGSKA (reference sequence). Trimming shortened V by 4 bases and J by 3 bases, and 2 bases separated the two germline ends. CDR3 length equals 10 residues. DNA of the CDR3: TGCAGTGCTACTACAGATACGCAGTATTTT. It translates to CSATTDTQYF.

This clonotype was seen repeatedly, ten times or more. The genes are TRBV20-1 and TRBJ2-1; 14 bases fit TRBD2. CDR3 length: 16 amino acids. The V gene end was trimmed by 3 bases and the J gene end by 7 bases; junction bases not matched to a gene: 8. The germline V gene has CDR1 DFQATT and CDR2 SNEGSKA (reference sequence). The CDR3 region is CSARAMTSGGANEQFF. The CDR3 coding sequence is TGCAGTGCTAGGGCCATGACTAGCGGGGGGGCTAATGAGCAGTTCTTC.

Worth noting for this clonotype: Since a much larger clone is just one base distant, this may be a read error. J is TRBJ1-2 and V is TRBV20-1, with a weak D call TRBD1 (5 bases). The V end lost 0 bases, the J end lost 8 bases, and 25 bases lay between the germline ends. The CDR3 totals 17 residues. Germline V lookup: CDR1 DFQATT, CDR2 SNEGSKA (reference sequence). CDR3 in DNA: TGCAGTGCTAGAGATCCCTTGATCCTAGAAAGGGGTGGCGGCTACACCTTC. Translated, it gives CSARDPLILERGGGYTF.

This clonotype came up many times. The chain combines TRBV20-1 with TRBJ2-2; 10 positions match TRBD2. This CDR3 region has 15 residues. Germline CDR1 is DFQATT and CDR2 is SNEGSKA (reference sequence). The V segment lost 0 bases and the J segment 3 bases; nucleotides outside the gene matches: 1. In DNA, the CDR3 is TGCAGTGCTAGAGAAGCGGGGGGGTACACCGGGGAGCTGTTTTTT. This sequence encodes CSAREAGGYTGELFF.

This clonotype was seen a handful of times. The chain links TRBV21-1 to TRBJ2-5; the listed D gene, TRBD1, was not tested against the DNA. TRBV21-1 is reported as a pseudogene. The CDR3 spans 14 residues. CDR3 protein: CASRTLRREETQYF. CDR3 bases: TGTGCCAGCAGAACCCTGCGCAGGGAAGAGACCCAGTACTTC.

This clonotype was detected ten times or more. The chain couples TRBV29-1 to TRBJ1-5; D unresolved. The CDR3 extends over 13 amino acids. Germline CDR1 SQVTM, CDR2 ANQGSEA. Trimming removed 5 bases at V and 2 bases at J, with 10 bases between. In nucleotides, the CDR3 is TGCAGCGTTTCAGAAGGTGGCAATCAGCCCCAGCATTTT. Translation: CSVSEGGNQPQHF.

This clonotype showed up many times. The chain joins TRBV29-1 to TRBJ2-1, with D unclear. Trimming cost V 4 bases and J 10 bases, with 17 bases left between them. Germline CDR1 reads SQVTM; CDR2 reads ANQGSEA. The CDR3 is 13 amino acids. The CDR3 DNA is TGCAGCGTTGCTACCAATCCGGCCTTGGAGCAGTTCTTC. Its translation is CSVATNPALEQFF.

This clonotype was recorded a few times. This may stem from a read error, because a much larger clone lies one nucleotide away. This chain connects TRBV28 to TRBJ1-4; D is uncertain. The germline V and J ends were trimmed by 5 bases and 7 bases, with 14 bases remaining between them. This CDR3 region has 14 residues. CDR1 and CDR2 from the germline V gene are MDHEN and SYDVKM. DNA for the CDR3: TGTGCCAGCAGTGTCGGAACCGGGAGTGAAAAACTGTTTTTT. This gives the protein CASSVGTGSEKLFF.

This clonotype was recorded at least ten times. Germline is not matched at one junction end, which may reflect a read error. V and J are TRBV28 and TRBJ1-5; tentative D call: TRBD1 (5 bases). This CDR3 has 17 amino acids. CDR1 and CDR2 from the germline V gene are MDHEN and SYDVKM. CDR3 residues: CASSSRRWGGNHQPQNF. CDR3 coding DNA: TGTGCCAGCAGTTCCCGTCGGTGGGGGGGAAATCATCAGCCCCAGAATTTT.

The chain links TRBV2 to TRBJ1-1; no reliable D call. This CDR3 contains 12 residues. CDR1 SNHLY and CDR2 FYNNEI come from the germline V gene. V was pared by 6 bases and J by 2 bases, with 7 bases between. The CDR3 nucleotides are TGTGCCAGCAGCCCCAGTAACACTGAAGCTTTCTTT. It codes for CASSPSNTEAFF.

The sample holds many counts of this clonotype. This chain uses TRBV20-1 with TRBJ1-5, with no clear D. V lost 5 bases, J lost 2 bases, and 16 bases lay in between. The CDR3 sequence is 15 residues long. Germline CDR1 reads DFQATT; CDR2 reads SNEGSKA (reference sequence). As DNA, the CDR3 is TGCAGTGCTGTATCCGGGCGTTCCGGCAATCAGCCCCAGCATTTT. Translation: CSAVSGRSGNQPQHF.

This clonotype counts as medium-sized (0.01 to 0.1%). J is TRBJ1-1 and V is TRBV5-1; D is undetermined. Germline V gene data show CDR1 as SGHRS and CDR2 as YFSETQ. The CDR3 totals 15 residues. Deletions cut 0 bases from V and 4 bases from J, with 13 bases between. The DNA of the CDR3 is TGCGCCAGCAGCTTGGATCGGGGATGGGGCACTGAAGCTTTCTTT. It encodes CASSLDRGWGTEAFF.

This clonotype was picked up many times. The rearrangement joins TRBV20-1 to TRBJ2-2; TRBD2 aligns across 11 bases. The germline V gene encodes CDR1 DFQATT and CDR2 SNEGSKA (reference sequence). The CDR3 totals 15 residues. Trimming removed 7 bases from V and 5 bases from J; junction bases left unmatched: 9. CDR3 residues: CSVISGGARTGELFF. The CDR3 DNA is TGCAGTGTGATTAGCGGGGGGGCAAGGACCGGGGAGCTGTTTTTT.

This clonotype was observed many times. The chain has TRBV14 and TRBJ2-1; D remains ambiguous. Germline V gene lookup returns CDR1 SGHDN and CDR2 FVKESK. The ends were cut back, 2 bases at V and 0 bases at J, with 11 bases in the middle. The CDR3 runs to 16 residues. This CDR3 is CASSQIGLASYNEQFF. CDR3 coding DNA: TGTGCCAGCAGCCAAATTGGCCTTGCCTCCTACAATGAGCAGTTCTTC.

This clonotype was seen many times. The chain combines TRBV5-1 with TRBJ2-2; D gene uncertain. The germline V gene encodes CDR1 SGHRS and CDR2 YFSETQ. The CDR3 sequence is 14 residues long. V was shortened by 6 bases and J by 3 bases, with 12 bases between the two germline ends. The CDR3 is CASTSHRDTGELFF. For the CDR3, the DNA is TGCGCCAGCACCTCTCACAGAGACACCGGGGAGCTGTTTTTT. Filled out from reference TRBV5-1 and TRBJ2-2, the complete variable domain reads KAGVTQTPRYLIKTRGQQVTLSCSPISGHRSVSWYQQTPGQGLQFLFEYFSETQRNKGNFPGRFSGRQFSNSRSEMNVSTLELGDSALYLCASTSHRDTGELFFGEGSRLTVL.

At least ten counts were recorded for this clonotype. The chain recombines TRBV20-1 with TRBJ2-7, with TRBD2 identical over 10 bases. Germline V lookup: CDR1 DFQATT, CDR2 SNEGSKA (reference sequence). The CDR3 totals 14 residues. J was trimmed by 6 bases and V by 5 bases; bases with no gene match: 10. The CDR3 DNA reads TGCAGTGCTCCCCGGGTAGCGGGGGGTGGCGAGCAGTACTTC. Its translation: CSAPRVAGGGEQYF.

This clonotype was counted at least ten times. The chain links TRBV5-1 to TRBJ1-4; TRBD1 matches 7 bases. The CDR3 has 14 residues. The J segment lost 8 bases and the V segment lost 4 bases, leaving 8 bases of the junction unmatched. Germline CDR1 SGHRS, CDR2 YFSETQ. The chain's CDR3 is CASSAGTVAEKLFF. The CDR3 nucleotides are TGCGCCAGCAGCGCCGGGACAGTGGCGGAAAAACTGTTTTTT.

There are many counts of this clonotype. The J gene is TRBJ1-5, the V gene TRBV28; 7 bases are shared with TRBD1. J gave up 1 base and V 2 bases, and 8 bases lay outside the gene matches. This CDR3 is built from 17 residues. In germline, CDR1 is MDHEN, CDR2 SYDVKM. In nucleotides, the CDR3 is TGTGCCAGCAGTTTACGCAGGGGGGTAGAAAGCAATCAGCCCCAGCATTTT. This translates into CASSLRRGVESNQPQHF.

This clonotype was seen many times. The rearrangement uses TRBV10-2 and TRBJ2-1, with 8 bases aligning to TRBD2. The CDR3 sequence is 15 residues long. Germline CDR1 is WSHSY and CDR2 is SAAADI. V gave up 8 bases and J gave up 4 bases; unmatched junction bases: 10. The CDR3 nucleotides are TGCGCCAGCCAGCTGATGCGGGGGGAGTACAATGAGCAGTTCTTC. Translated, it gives CASQLMRGEYNEQFF.

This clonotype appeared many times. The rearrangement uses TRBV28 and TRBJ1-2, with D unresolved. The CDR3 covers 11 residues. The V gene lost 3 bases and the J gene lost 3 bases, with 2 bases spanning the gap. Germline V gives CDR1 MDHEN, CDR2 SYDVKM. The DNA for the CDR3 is TGTGCCAGCAGTTTCGACTATGGCTACACCTTC. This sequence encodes CASSFDYGYTF.

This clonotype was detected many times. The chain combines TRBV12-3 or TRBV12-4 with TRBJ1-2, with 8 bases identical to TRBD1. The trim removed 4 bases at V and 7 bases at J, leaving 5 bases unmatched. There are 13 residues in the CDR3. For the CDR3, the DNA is TGTGCCAGCAGTTCTCAGGGGGCGAGTGGCTACACCTTC. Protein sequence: CASSSQGASGYTF.